The 2 T cell receptor beta chains presented below share a single source sample, sequenced in a study of T-cell memory formation after mild COVID-19. TCRdb fed the 5' RACE reads into MiXCR, producing one record per CDR3 protein. Of about 400,000 distinct CDR3 sequences detected, 20% to 30% appear once; the ten largest clones hold about an eighth. Input material: PBMCs or a T cell subset sorted from them (not recorded which). The receptors come from an adult woman who had mild COVID-19 (a few samples of this study predate the infection). Cell type and time point are not known.

V and J are TRBV4-1 and TRBJ2-1; D could derive from TRBD1 or TRBD2 (7 bases each). The V end lost 0 bases, the J end lost 6 bases, and 12 bases lay between the germline ends. The CDR3 covers 15 residues. CDR1 and CDR2 from the germline V gene are MGHRA and YSYEKL. The CDR3 DNA reads TGCGCCAGCAGCCAAGAGCCAGGGGGGGTCAATGAGCAGTTCTTC. This gives the protein CASSQEPGGVNEQFF.

This clonotype was counted only a few times. The chain employs TRBV6-1 and TRBJ2-1; D is perhaps TRBD1 (5 bases). The V and J ends lost 8 bases and 3 bases respectively, with 14 bases between them. In germline, CDR1 is MNHNS, CDR2 SASEGT. The CDR3 consists of 14 residues. CDR3 sequence: CASLGGAVYNEQFF. CDR3 DNA: TGTGCCAGCCTAGGTGGGGCTGTCTACAATGAGCAGTTCTTC.